The T cell receptor beta chain under discussion was sequenced for a study of blood T cells in healthy people across ages. A sample-barcoded 5' primer and a J-beta primer mix were used in a second PCR of roughly 7 to 11 cycles. In TCRdb, the 5' RACE reads were re-called with MiXCR into one record per CDR3 protein. This table holds 800,000 to 950,000 distinct CDR3 sequences, under 35% found once. Regarding the study as a whole: One million T cells yielded diversity estimates that were considered underestimates.

Germline CDR1 is SGHTA and CDR2 is FQGNSA. V was pared by 1 base and J by 5 bases, with 11 bases between. This CDR3 spans 14 amino acids. This clonotype was picked up many times. The antigen is undetermined. Total RNA, at least 6 micrograms per sample, came from PBMCs. This sample was also put to use in a study of T cells of mothers and their children. That paper states: Using the M1S primer, the second PCR added sample barcodes along with 2-4 random nucleotides. When mothers and children were related, their normalized repertoire overlap, which was always slightly higher, did not differ significantly from that of unrelated pairs.

This clonotype was sampled from a woman between 40 and 50 years old in good health. This chain connects TRBV7-2 to TRBJ1-2; no reliable D call. The sample was blood. This CDR3 reads CASSLGYTGYGYTF. The CDR3 region has the DNA TGTGCCAGCAGCTTAGGATACACGGGATATGGCTACACCTTC.